The clone carrying this T cell receptor (beta chain) was observed a single time. Its cognate antigen is unknown. The record originates from a study of shared clonotypes between healthy human individuals. The CDR3 length is 15 residues. Germline V gene lookup returns CDR1 SEHNR and CDR2 FQNEAQ (reference sequence). V was pared by 1 base and J by 0 bases, with 1 base of the junction left unmatched. The protocol was immunoSEQ multiplex PCR, while the TCRdb copy is restricted to in-frame clones and leaves out a portion. The table lists hundreds of thousands of clones, around 96% of them singletons. Only CD45RO-negative cells positively selected for CCR7 counted as naive CD8 cells, so terminally differentiated effector memory CD45RA+ cells were excluded. Donors were Caucasian adults residing in Nashville, Tennessee, USA. Study observations and caveats: Memory subsets had estimated richness that was generally smaller than that of naive subsets. Even with large depth, rarefaction showed that sorted-subset sequencing was incomplete. Lower generation probabilities were found for non-shared clonotypes than for those shared by all four donors.

The sequenced sample consisted of naive CD8+ T cells sorted from blood. The chain combines TRBV7-9 with TRBJ1-2, with 8 bases fitting TRBD1. The TCR was taken from a woman aged 30 to 39 in good health. CDR3 nucleotide sequence: TGTGCCAGCAGCTTAGGGACAGGGACTAACTATGGCTACACCTTC. Translating it yields CASSLGTGTNYGYTF.